This T cell receptor (beta chain) was profiled in a study of tumor-infiltrating lymphocytes in primary liver carcinoma. For the study at large: Patients diagnosed with primary liver carcinoma received treatment through surgical resection. Findings and limits, study-wide: Tumors significantly exceeded blood in top-250-clone fraction (p = 0.039).

Looked up from germline, CDR1 is MGHDK and CDR2 is SYGVNS. The CDR3 has 15 amino acids. Trimming shortened V by 3 bases and J by 7 bases, and 18 bases separated the two germline ends. The authors made TCR beta cDNA from approximately 500 ng total RNA with a constant-region primer. The TCR beta library was amplified through three nested multiplex PCR rounds in a modified ARM-PCR procedure. Primers for the first two PCR rounds were TRBV1-TRBV30 forward primers and a C-beta reverse primer (roughly 10 cycles per round). TCRdb re-called the multiplex PCR reads with MiXCR, one entry per CDR3 protein. The sample shows 330,000 or so distinct CDR3 sequences, approximately 64% of them seen only once. Of note for this clonotype: Its antigen remains unidentified.

In addition to blood RNA drawn from unsorted whole blood, germline DNA was extracted. Donors were untreated and chronically infected with HBV. The sequencing sample was made of peripheral blood. This TCR came from a man aged 40-50 years with primary liver carcinoma and hepatitis B virus infection. The chain couples TRBV25-1 to TRBJ1-2; weak D call: TRBD1 (6 bases). Here the CDR3 reads CASSDSVTGFGGYTF. For the CDR3, the DNA is TGTGCCAGCAGTGATTCAGTCACAGGGTTCGGTGGCTACACCTTC.